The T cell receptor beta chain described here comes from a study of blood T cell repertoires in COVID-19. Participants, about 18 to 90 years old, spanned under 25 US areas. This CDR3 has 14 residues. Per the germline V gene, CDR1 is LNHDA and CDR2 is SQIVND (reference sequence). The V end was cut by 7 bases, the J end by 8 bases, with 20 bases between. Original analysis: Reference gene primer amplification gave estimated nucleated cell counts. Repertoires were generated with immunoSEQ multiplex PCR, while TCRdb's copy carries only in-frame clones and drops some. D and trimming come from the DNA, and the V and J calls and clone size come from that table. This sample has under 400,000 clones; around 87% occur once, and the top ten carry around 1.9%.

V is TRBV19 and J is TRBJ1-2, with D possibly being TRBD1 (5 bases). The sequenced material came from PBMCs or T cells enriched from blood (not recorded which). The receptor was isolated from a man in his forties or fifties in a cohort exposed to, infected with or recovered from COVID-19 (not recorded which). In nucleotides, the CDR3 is TGTGCCAGTAATTTAGGGGCGAGACAGCACGGCTACACCTTC. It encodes CASNLGARQHGYTF.